The entry that follows covers one T cell receptor (beta chain) sequence. The target of this receptor is not known. No much larger clonotype is one base removed from it; base qualities were not supplied. Explained via the paper, the time point label denotes: baseline before first vaccination. Samples from vaccinated people were obtained from the UK trials COV001 and COV002, which included a single-blind randomized controlled phase 2/3 trial of AZD1222 (ChAdOx1 nCoV-19) in healthy adults. For TCRbeta chain sequencing, PBMC samples were collected from trial participants at day 0 and at day 28 after the second dose. The CDR3 regions of human TCRbeta chains were analyzed by immunosequencing. Per the authors' processing: Repertoire TCRs were matched against a reference library of SARS-CoV-2-specific TCRs generated with the MIRA antigen-specificity platform. Breadth was defined as the fraction of unique TCRs that were SARS-CoV-2-associated, and depth was defined as the fraction of total T cells that were SARS-CoV-2-associated. Using the MIRA data, every spike-specific TCR was mapped to the spike region that the TCR reacted to and assigned to either a CD4 or a CD8 class. Log10-transformed breadth and depth values were compared by one-way ANOVA with Sidak's multiple comparisons tests. TCRdb holds this immuneACCESS table with in-frame rearrangements only. Some clones are missing; in checked studies, unresolved V genes explain under half, and the rest has no known cause. V and J calls plus clone size are reproduced from that table; the DNA served to infer D and trimming. This sample lists about 67,000 clones; around 80% were detected once. Of the sample, 21% is held by the ten largest clones.

The CDR3 runs 14 amino acids, cysteine and phenylalanine included. The entry retains the CDR3 DNA only, 42 bases that are in frame from base 1. The V end gives up 1 base and the J end 4 bases, leaving 3 bases in the junction not matched to a gene. CDR1 SGHTS and CDR2 YDEGEE were looked up in the germline V gene. The sample is drawn from a study of T cell responses to AZD1222 COVID-19 vaccine (dated by TCRdb to about 2021). About the investigation overall: AZD1222 recipients given second doses at about 4 weeks or at about 12 weeks were pooled, since spike-specific TCR depth and breadth were not found to differ between the two schedules. Trial participants were enrolled by age into 18-55, 56-69 and 70-plus year subgroups, with 148, 28 and 57 TCR-sequenced participants respectively. A total of 230 or so trial participants underwent TCR sequencing, of whom nearly 210 received two doses of AZD1222 and some 26 received two doses of the MenACWY control vaccine.

General study outcomes and caveats: The 56-69-year group was small, and its depth increase did not reach significance, likely because of low power. Participants were mostly white British and included more females than males, and it was suggested by the authors that clonal diversity may have been underestimated. CD4 TCRs associated with the vaccine covered the entire spike protein, and the dominant responses were in regions 160-218 and 743-854. After two AZD1222 doses, both the breadth and the depth of spike-specific TCRs were significantly higher than at day 0 and than in MenACWY recipients. Because no day 14 peak-response samples were available, the repertoires could be characterized only after the peak T cell response. Reportedly, almost half of the unique spike-specific TCRs recognized epitopes lying outside the regions that are mutated in the B.1.351 and B.1.1.7 variants. Conclusions about previously exposed vaccinees are limited because only five to seven AZD1222 recipients were SARS-CoV-2 seropositive at baseline.

The rearrangement joined TRBV5-8 to TRBJ1-1; 8 junctional bases match TRBD1. This material consisted of peripheral blood, taken on day 0 of AZD1222 vaccination. The receptor's source is an adult in good health. The CDR3 protein is CASSLTGGSTEAFF. In nucleotides, the sequence is TGTGCCAGCAGCTTGACAGGGGGTAGCACTGAAGCTTTCTTT.